The present T cell receptor beta chain was sequenced within a study of blood T cell repertoires in COVID-19. Background on the study: The study drew acute and convalescent COVID-19 samples from the United States, Italy and Spain. Sources were T cells, B-cell-depleted T cells, or PBMCs; the material itself was cDNA or gDNA.

The CDR3 runs 13 residues. CDR1 and CDR2 (germline): SQVTM, ANQGSEA. Trimming stripped 4 bases from V and 4 bases from J, with 11 bases between. In the authors' workflow: Amplifying reference gene primers gave estimates of nucleated cell counts. TCRdb keeps only in-frame clones here, not all; method: immunoSEQ multiplex PCR. The V and J calls and clone size come from that table; D and trimming were worked out from the DNA. The sample includes approximately 190,000 clones, roughly 80% seen only once; the top ten take 20%. The rearrangement joins TRBV29-1 to TRBJ1-3; D might be TRBD1 (5 bases). This receptor was identified in a human donor in a cohort sampled during active COVID-19. The sample taken for sequencing was peripheral blood. The CDR3: CSVGSTVGNTIYF. CDR3 bases: TGCAGCGTTGGCTCGACAGTCGGAAACACCATATATTTT.